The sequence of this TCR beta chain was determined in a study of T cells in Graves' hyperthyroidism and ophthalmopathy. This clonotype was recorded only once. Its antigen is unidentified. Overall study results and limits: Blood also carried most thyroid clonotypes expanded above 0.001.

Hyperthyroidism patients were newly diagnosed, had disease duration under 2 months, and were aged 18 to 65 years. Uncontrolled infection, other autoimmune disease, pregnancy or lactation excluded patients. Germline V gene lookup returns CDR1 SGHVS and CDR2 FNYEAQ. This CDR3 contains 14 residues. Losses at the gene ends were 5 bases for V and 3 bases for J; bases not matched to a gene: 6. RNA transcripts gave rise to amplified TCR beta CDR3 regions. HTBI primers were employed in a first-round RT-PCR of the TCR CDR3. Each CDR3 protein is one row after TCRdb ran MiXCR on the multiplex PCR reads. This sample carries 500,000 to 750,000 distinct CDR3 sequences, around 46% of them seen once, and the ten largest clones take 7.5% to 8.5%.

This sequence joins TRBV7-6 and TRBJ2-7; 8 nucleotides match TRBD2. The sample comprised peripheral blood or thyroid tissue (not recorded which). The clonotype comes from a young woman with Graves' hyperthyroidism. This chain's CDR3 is CASSPGGNLYEQYF. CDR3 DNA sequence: TGTGCCAGCAGCCCGGGGGGGAATCTCTACGAGCAGTACTTC.